This TCR beta chain was identified during a study of blood T cell repertoires in COVID-19. Study as a whole: COVID-19 samples from acute and convalescent phases originated in the United States, Italy and Spain. The analysed material was cDNA or gDNA that came from T cells, B-cell-depleted T cells, or PBMCs.

The V segment lost 4 bases and the J segment 5 bases; nucleotides outside the gene matches: 8. Germline-derived CDR1 and CDR2 are SGHVS and FQNEAQ. The CDR3 totals 15 residues. In the authors' workflow: How many nucleated cells were present was estimated from reference gene primer amplification. The assay was immunoSEQ multiplex PCR, and TCRdb's table has in-frame clones only and misses some. The DNA was the basis for D and trimming; V, J and clone size are from that table. This table has 200,000 or so clones, almost 85% appearing once. The chain joins TRBV7-8 to TRBJ1-5, with 7 nucleotides matching TRBD1. This sequence originates from a human donor with acute or convalescent COVID-19. The donor label of this sample is uncertain. The sequencing input was peripheral blood. The CDR3 DNA is TGTGCCAGCAGCTATCTGACAGGGTCCTATCAGCCCCAGCATTTT. Translating gives CASSYLTGSYQPQHF.